These 3 T cell receptor beta chains were sequenced from one sample in a study of blood T cell repertoires in COVID-19. Method: immunoSEQ multiplex PCR; TCRdb's copy keeps in-frame clones and lacks some. The sample includes under 250,000 clones, about 90% of them seen just once. Material: peripheral blood. The receptor set was obtained from a man in his sixties with COVID-19, enrolled during active disease.

The chain combines TRBV2 with TRBJ1-3; D may be TRBD1 (6 bases). The V gene's germline CDR1 is SNHLY and CDR2 FYNNEI. The ends were cut back, 5 bases at V and 0 bases at J, with 11 bases in the middle. The CDR3 consists of 15 residues. CDR3 amino acids: CASSIQGFSGNTIYF. The DNA of the CDR3 is TGTGCCAGCAGTATACAGGGCTTCTCTGGAAACACCATATATTTT.

J is TRBJ1-3 and V is TRBV2; the D is unclear. The CDR3 length is 16 residues. Germline CDR1 reads SNHLY; CDR2 reads FYNNEI. The ends were cut back, 1 base at V and 3 bases at J, with 13 bases in the middle. The CDR3 region is CASSEVEAEIGNTIYF. The CDR3 DNA sequence: TGTGCCAGCAGTGAAGTGGAGGCAGAGATTGGAAACACCATATATTTT.

The gene calls are TRBV29-1 and TRBJ1-3; D unresolved. CDR3 length equals 13 residues. V gave up 3 bases and J gave up 1 base, with 7 bases separating them. CDR1 and CDR2 (germline): SQVTM, ANQGSEA. This CDR3 reads CSVERRSGNTIYF. In DNA form, the CDR3 reads TGCAGCGTTGAGCGGCGTTCTGGAAACACCATATATTTT.